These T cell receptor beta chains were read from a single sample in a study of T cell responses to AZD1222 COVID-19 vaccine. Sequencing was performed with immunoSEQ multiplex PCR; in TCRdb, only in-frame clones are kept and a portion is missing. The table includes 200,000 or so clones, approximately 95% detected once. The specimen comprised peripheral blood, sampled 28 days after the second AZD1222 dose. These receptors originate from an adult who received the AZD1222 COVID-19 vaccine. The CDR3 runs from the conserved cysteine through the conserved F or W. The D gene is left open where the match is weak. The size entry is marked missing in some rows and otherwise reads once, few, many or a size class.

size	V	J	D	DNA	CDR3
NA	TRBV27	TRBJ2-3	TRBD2	TGTGCCAGCAGTTACCCCAGGGGTAGCGGGGCAGATACGCAGTATTTT	CASSYPRGSGADTQYF
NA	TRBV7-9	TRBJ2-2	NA	TGTGCCAGCAGCTTAGGCTCGAACACCGGGGAGCTGTTTTTT	CASSLGSNTGELFF
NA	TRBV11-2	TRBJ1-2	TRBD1	TGTGCCAGCAGCTTTAACAGGGGTACAAAGGGCTACACCTTC	CASSFNRGTKGYTF
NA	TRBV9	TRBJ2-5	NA	TGTGCCAGCAGCGTAGGGGGGTCCCAAGAGACCCAGTACTTC	CASSVGGSQETQYF
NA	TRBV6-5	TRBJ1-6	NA	TGTGCCAGCAGTTACGCGGTTCAGGGCAGGAATTCACCCCTCCACTTT	CASSYAVQGRNSPLHF
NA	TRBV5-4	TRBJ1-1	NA	TGTGCCAGCAGCGGTCTGAGCCCCACTGAAGCTTTCTTT	CASSGLSPTEAFF
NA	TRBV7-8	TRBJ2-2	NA	TGTGCCAGCAGCTCGGACGGCTTGAACACCGGGGAGCTGTTTTTT	CASSSDGLNTGELFF
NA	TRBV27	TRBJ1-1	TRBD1	TGTGCCAGCAGTTCCCATTCCGGGACAGGCGGCGCTTTCTTT	CASSSHSGTGGAFF
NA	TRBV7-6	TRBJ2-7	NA	TGTGCCAGCAGCTTAGGAGATCAGGGTCGGAGTTACGAGCAGTACTTC	CASSLGDQGRSYEQYF
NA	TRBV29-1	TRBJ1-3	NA	TGCAGCGTTGATTCGGGCAGGGGCGCTGGAAACACCATATATTTT	CSVDSGRGAGNTIYF
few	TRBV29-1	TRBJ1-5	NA	TGCAGCGTTGAAGTGCAGGGCAATCAGCCCCAGCATTTT	CSVEVQGNQPQHF
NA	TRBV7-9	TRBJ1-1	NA	TGTGCCAGCAGCTTAGCGCTCAGCCACACTGAAGCTTTCTTT	CASSLALSHTEAFF
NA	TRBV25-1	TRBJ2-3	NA	TGTGCCAGCAGTGATACAACCTCCACAGATACGCAGTATTTT	CASSDTTSTDTQYF
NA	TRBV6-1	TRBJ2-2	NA	TGTGCCAGCAGTGAAGGGCAGCGCACCGGGGAGCTGTTTTTT	CASSEGQRTGELFF
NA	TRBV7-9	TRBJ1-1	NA	TGTGCCAGCAGCTTAGATTACGGGGTACTTGAAGCTTTCTTT	CASSLDYGVLEAFF
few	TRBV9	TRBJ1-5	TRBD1	TGTGCCAGCAGCGAGGAGGGGGCAGCTCAGCCCCAGCATTTT	CASSEEGAAQPQHF
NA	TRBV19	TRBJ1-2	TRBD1	TGTGCCAGTAGTATAGCCCTAGGACAGGGGGCTCGGGGCGGCTACACCTTC	CASSIALGQGARGGYTF
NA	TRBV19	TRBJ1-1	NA	TGTGCCAGTAGTATAACAAGCGAAACTGAAGCTTTCTTT	CASSITSETEAFF
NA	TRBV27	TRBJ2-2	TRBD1	TGTGCCAGCAGGAGGGGACAGGGGGCAATCACCGGGGAGCTGTTTTTT	CASRRGQGAITGELFF
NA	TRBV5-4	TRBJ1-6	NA	TGTGCCAGCAGCTCGGAACCGGGACAAAATTCACCCCTCCACTTT	CASSSEPGQNSPLHF
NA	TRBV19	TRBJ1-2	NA	TGTGCCAGTAGTTCCGCACCCAACTATGGCTACACCTTC	CASSSAPNYGYTF
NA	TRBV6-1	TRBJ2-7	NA	TGTGCCAGCAGTGAGGGAACCGGCTCCTACGAGCAGTACTTC	CASSEGTGSYEQYF
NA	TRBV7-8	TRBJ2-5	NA	TGTGCCAGCAGCTTTAGGGGGTTGGGAGCCGGAGAGACCCAGTACTTC	CASSFRGLGAGETQYF
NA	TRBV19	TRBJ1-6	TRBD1	TGTGCCAGTAGTACCTCCAGGGGGCCAAATTCACCCCTCCACTTT	CASSTSRGPNSPLHF
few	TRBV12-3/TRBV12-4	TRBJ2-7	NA	TGTGCCAGCAGGTCGGACAGCTACGAGCAGTACTTC	CASRSDSYEQYF
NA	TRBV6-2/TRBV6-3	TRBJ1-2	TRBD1	TGTGCCAGCAGTGCGGGACAGCGCGAATATGGCTACACCTTC	CASSAGQREYGYTF
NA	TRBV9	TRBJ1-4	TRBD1	TGTGCCAGCAGCGTAACAGGGGGATCTAATGAAAAACTGTTTTTT	CASSVTGGSNEKLFF
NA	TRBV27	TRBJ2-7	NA	TGTGCCAGCATCGGGGCAGCCTACGAGCAGTACTTC	CASIGAAYEQYF
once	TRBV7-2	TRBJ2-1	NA	TGTGCCAGCAGCTTCCGGGTCTCCTACAATGAGCAGTTCTTC	CASSFRVSYNEQFF
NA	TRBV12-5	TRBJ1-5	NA	TGTGCTAGTGGTTTGGGGTCCGGATATAGCAATCAGCCCCAGCATTTT	CASGLGSGYSNQPQHF
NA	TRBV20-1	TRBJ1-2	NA	TGCAGTGCCACAGGAAGCTATGGCTACACCTTC	CSATGSYGYTF
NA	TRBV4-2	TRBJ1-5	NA	TGTGCCAGCAGCCAGGTTGGAAGGGGAGGTAATCAGCCCCAGCATTTT	CASSQVGRGGNQPQHF
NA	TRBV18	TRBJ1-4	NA	TGTGCCAGCTCACCACGGGAAGGCGAAAAACTGTTTTTT	CASSPREGEKLFF
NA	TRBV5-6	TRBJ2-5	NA	TGTGCCAGCATAGGTCCTAACCAAGAGACCCAGTACTTC	CASIGPNQETQYF
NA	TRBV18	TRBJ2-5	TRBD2	TGTGCCAGCTCGACCTCTCGGGGGGTTGAGGAGACCCAGTACTTC	CASSTSRGVEETQYF
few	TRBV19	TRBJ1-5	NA	TGTGCCAGTAGGACCGACAGGTGGGGCAATCAGCCCCAGCATTTT	CASRTDRWGNQPQHF
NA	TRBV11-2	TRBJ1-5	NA	TGTGCCAGCAGCTTAGAAGCTCGGGCAGGTCAGCCCCAGCATTTT	CASSLEARAGQPQHF
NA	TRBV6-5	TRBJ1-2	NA	TGTGCCAGCAGGGGGTTAGCTAACTATGGCTACACCTTC	CASRGLANYGYTF
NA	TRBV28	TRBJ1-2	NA	TGTGCCAGCAACGGAGATAACTATGGCTACACCTTC	CASNGDNYGYTF
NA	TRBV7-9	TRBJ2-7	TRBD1	TGTGCCAGCAGCACCGGGACAGGGGGACCATACGAGCAGTACTTC	CASSTGTGGPYEQYF
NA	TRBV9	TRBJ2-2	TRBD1	TGTGCCAGCAGCCCTGGGACAGCGAACACCGGGGAGCTGTTTTTT	CASSPGTANTGELFF
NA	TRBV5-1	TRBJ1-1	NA	TGCGCCTCCAGCCTTTGGGGTGGGGACACTGAAGCTTTCTTT	CASSLWGGDTEAFF
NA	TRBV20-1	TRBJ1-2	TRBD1	TGCAGTGGGGCCGACAGGGCTGGCTACACCTTC	CSGADRAGYTF
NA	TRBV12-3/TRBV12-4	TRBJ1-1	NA	TGTGCCAGCAGCGCCGGGGGTACTGAAGCTTTCTTT	CASSAGGTEAFF
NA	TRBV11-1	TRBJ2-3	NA	TGTGCCACGACTAGCAGGGGAGATACGCAGTATTTT	CATTSRGDTQYF
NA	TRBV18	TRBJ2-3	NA	TGTGCCAGCTCACCACCTAGGGCTCCCGCCACAGATACGCAGTATTTT	CASSPPRAPATDTQYF
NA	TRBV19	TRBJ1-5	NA	TGTGCCAGTAGTATAGGGACTTGGCTGAGCAATCAGCCCCAGCATTTT	CASSIGTWLSNQPQHF
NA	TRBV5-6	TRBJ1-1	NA	TGTGCCAGCAACCCCGGGACACTGAACACTGAAGCTTTCTTT	CASNPGTLNTEAFF
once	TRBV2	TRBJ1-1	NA	TGTGCCAGCAGTGAAGGGAGCGGGAACACTGAAGCTTTCTTT	CASSEGSGNTEAFF
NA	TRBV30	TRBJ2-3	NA	TGTGCCTGGAGTTCCCCAGGGCCTTCTACTAGCACAGATACGCAGTATTTT	CAWSSPGPSTSTDTQYF
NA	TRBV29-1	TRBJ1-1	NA	TGCAGCGGCCACCTCCTGGACATAGAAGCTTTCTTT	CSGHLLDIEAFF
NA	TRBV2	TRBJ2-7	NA	TGTGCCAGCAGGGGGACGGTCTACGAGCAGTACTTC	CASRGTVYEQYF
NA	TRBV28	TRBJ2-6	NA	TGTGCCAGCAGTCCTTACTCTGGGGCCAACGTCCTGACTTTC	CASSPYSGANVLTF
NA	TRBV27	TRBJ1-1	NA	TGTGCCAGCAGTCGGCCCCAGGGTGCGGGCACTGAAGCTTTCTTT	CASSRPQGAGTEAFF
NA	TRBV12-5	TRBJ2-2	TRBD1	TGTGCTAGTGGCCTGGGACAGGGGGCAACCGGGGAGCTGTTTTTT	CASGLGQGATGELFF
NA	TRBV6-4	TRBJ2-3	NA	TGTGCCAGCAGGACCTCAGATACGCAGTATTTT	CASRTSDTQYF
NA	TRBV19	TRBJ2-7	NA	TGTGCCAGTAGTATTTCCGCGCGTCAGTACGAGCAGTACTTC	CASSISARQYEQYF